This T cell receptor (beta chain) was found in a study of cytomegalovirus exposure and HLA in healthy donors. Study-level background: Of all 398 donors who were genotyped, around 82% belonged to the Caucasian-associated ancestry cluster. General study findings and limits: Further analysis was carried out later, and it showed several of the most significant clusters appearing linked to common viral pathogens. Both high specificity and high sensitivity reportedly marked the classifier's diagnosis of cytomegalovirus status.

Details on this clone: Its antigen is not identified.

Germline V CDR1 and CDR2: SGHVS, FNYEAQ. V was pared by 0 bases and J by 7 bases, with 10 bases of the junction left unmatched. The CDR3 sequence is 17 residues long. The primer mix had 60 Vbeta and 13 Jbeta primers. Clones were read by immunoSEQ multiplex PCR, and TCRdb kept only the in-frame ones, dropping some. The table lists under 200,000 clones, about 85% of them singletons, with about 1.1% in the top ten. The source is a boy aged 2 to 10 in good health and CMV-seronegative. The chain recombines TRBV7-6 with TRBJ2-7; 12 bases fit TRBD1. Sample: PBMCs. This CDR3 is CASSLALPGQGAWEQYF. The CDR3 bases are TGTGCCAGCAGCTTAGCTTTACCGGGACAGGGGGCGTGGGAGCAGTACTTC. The whole variable domain, filled in from reference TRBV7-6 and TRBJ2-7, reads GAGVSQSPRYKVTKRGQDVALRCDPISGHVSLYWYRQALGQGPEFLTYFNYEAQQDKSGLPNDRFSAERPEGSISTLTIQRTEQRDSAMYRCASSLALPGQGAWEQYFGPGTRLTVT.